This passage covers 25 T cell receptor beta chains from one sample sequenced in a study of blood T cells in healthy people across ages. It was with a sample-barcoded 5' primer and a J-beta primer mix that a second PCR of roughly 6 to 12 cycles was run. TCRdb reprocessed the 5' RACE reads with MiXCR, giving one entry per CDR3 protein. The sample has hundreds of thousands of distinct CDR3 sequences; 45% to 70% are singletons. Sequenced material: blood. All receptors come from a man aged 40-49 years in good health.

Only a few counts were recorded for this clonotype. V and J are TRBV20-1 and TRBJ1-2; 9 bases agree with TRBD1. Trimming removed 3 bases from V and 8 bases from J; junction bases left unmatched: 10. The CDR3 is 14 amino acids. In germline, CDR1 is DFQATT, CDR2 SNEGSKA (reference sequence). CDR3 nucleotides: TGCAGTGCTAGCGGGGACAGGGAATCAGAAGGCTACACCTTC. Translated, it gives CSASGDRESEGYTF.

The gene calls are TRBV2 and TRBJ2-7; D is unclear. The CDR3 extends over 14 amino acids. V lost 6 bases to trimming and J lost 2 bases, with 14 bases between them. Germline values: CDR1 SNHLY, CDR2 FYNNEI. In DNA, the CDR3 is TGTGCCAGCAGAAGGGCAGGCCGACCCTACGAGCAGTACTTC. This translates into CASRRAGRPYEQYF.

This clonotype was found a few times. The rearrangement joins TRBV3-1 to TRBJ1-5; 7 nucleotides agree with TRBD1. The V and J ends lost 6 bases and 4 bases, in that order; junction bases with no gene match: 12. CDR1 is LGHDT and CDR2 is YNNKEL in the germline V gene (reference sequence). This CDR3 has 16 amino acids. For the CDR3, the DNA is TGTGCCAGCAGTCGAGGGGGAGGGACAGAGAATCAGCCCCAGCATTTT. Amino acid sequence: CASSRGGGTENQPQHF.

This clonotype appeared a single time. The chain uses TRBV29-1 and TRBJ1-1, with D unresolved. Germline CDR1 SQVTM, CDR2 ANQGSEA. This CDR3 is 14 amino acids long. Deletions cut 3 bases from V and 8 bases from J, with 19 bases between. Here the CDR3 DNA reads TGCAGCGTTGATGTTGTCACCGGACCTGCGGAAGCTTTCTTT. Translated, it gives CSVDVVTGPAEAFF.

This clonotype showed up just a few times. The chain is built from TRBV12-3 or TRBV12-4 and TRBJ2-3; D possibly matches TRBD1 or TRBD2 (6 bases each). This CDR3 is 13 amino acids long. Trimming left V 8 bases short and J 4 bases short, with 13 bases between. CDR3 sequence: CASAGGGPDTQYF. CDR3 nucleotide sequence: TGTGCCAGCGCCGGGGGCGGCCCAGATACGCAGTATTTT.

CDR3 coding DNA: TGCGCCAGCAGCCAAGAGGGGGCAGGGGGCTCGACTGAAAAACTGTTTTTT. Translating gives CASSQEGAGGSTEKLFF. This chain connects TRBV4-3 to TRBJ1-4; 8 bases line up with TRBD1. CDR3 length equals 17 residues. Per germline, CDR1 LGHNA and CDR2 YSLEER. V was pared by 0 bases and J by 7 bases, with 10 bases of the junction left unmatched.

This clonotype is a singleton in its sample. The V call is TRBV11-3, the J call TRBJ1-4; D uncertain. V lost 1 base, J lost 8 bases, and 8 bases lay in between. The CDR3 contains 13 residues. CDR1 and CDR2 (germline): SGHNT, YENEEA. CDR3 in DNA: TGTGCCAGCAGCTTAGGGGGTACCGAAAAACTGTTTTTT. Residues: CASSLGGTEKLFF. Full variable domain (outside the CDR3, taken from reference TRBV11-3 and TRBJ1-4): EAGVVQSPRYKIIEKKQPVAFWCNPISGHNTLYWYLQNLGQGPELLIRYENEEAVDDSQLPKDRFSAERLKGVDSTLKIQPAELGDSAVYLCASSLGGTEKLFFGSGTQLSVL.

This chain joins TRBV29-1 and TRBJ2-1, with 10 bases aligning to TRBD1. This CDR3 has 17 amino acids. Germline values: CDR1 SQVTM, CDR2 ANQGSEA. V gave up 3 bases and J gave up 3 bases; unmatched junction bases: 11. The chain's CDR3 is CSVDPRDRGRHYNEQFF. The CDR3 region has the DNA TGCAGCGTTGACCCCCGGGACAGGGGCAGGCACTACAATGAGCAGTTCTTC.

In this sample, this clonotype turned up a few times. The chain combines TRBV12-3 or TRBV12-4 with TRBJ2-5, with 11 bases that match TRBD1. The CDR3 consists of 14 residues. V shed 7 bases and J 5 bases; nucleotides not matched to a gene: 6. This CDR3 is CASTTDRGPETQYF. CDR3 DNA: TGTGCCAGCACAACGGACAGGGGGCCGGAGACCCAGTACTTC.

This chain links TRBV28 with TRBJ2-3; D is perhaps TRBD2 (6 bases). The CDR3 loop spans 15 amino acids. Germline values: CDR1 MDHEN, CDR2 SYDVKM. Trimming pared 6 bases from V and 2 bases from J, leaving 15 bases between. The CDR3 DNA follows: TGTGCCAGCAGCCCCGGGACTTTGCACACAGATACGCAGTATTTT. Its translation: CASSPGTLHTDTQYF.

The CDR3 coding sequence is TGTGCCATCAGTGAAGGCGGGCAAGGGGGTAGCTACGAGCAGTACTTC. Protein: CAISEGGQGGSYEQYF. This sequence joins TRBV10-3 and TRBJ2-7; TRBD1 is a possible D gene (6 bases). Germline V gene lookup returns CDR1 ENHRY and CDR2 SYGVKD. The CDR3 runs to 16 residues. V dropped 3 bases and J dropped 3 bases, with 18 bases sitting between them.

The chain has TRBV7-2 and TRBJ2-7; D ambiguous. The end of the DNA fits TRBJ2-5 better, so the J call may be wrong. Germline CDR1 reads SGHTA; CDR2 reads FQGNSA. This CDR3 has 13 amino acids. This CDR3 reads CASSLNTGETQYF. The DNA of the CDR3 is TGTGCCAGCAGCTTAAACACGGGAGAGACCCAGTACTTC.

The chain combines TRBV6-5 with TRBJ1-6; 7 nucleotides match TRBD1. CDR1 is MNHEY and CDR2 is SVGAGI in the germline V gene. V lost 1 base, J lost 0 bases, and 6 bases stayed unmatched. The CDR3 loop spans 18 amino acids. The CDR3 here is CASSYLLTGSSYNSPLHF. CDR3 bases: TGTGCCAGCAGTTACTTATTGACAGGGAGCTCCTATAATTCACCCCTCCACTTT.

The V and J genes are TRBV29-1 and TRBJ1-1; no reliable D call. V shed 4 bases and J shed 2 bases, with 5 bases lying between them. The CDR3 loop spans 11 amino acids. The germline V gene encodes CDR1 SQVTM and CDR2 ANQGSEA. As DNA, the CDR3 is TGCAGCGTTGGTGATAACACTGAAGCTTTCTTT. It codes for CSVGDNTEAFF.

V usage is TRBV7-9 and J usage is TRBJ2-5, with D hard to call. Germline V gene sequence: CDR1 SEHNR, CDR2 FQNEAQ (reference sequence). Deletions cut 2 bases from V and 3 bases from J, with 7 bases between. The CDR3 has 13 amino acids. The CDR3 bases are TGTGCCAGCAGCTTATATCCAGAAGAGACCCAGTACTTC. Translated, it gives CASSLYPEETQYF.

The V and J genes are TRBV6-1 and TRBJ1-2; D is uncertain. The length of the CDR3 is 11 residues. Trimming left V 4 bases short and J 8 bases short, with 8 bases between. CDR1 and CDR2 from the germline V gene are MNHNS and SASEGT. The CDR3 DNA sequence: TGTGCCAGCAGTGGTGGGTGCGGCTACACCTTC. Its translation: CASSGGCGYTF.

This chain uses TRBV12-3 or TRBV12-4 with TRBJ2-1; 13 nucleotides agree with TRBD2. The CDR3 loop spans 16 amino acids. The V and J ends lost 7 bases and 5 bases, in that order; junction bases with no gene match: 8. The CDR3 here is CASNDQLAGGDNEQFF. The CDR3 nucleotides read TGTGCCAGCAACGACCAACTAGCGGGAGGGGACAATGAGCAGTTCTTC.

V and J are TRBV12-3 or TRBV12-4 and TRBJ2-4; tentatively, D is TRBD2 (6 bases). Deletions cut 2 bases from V and 11 bases from J, with 16 bases between. This CDR3 comprises 14 residues. CDR3 nucleotide sequence: TGTGCCAGCAGTTTATCTCCGGGGAGGCACCTTCAGTACTTC. Its protein product is CASSLSPGRHLQYF.

CDR3 sequence reads: CASKRGQAFNYGYTF. The CDR3 DNA reads TGTGCCAGCAAAAGGGGACAGGCTTTCAACTATGGCTACACCTTC. J is TRBJ1-2 and V is TRBV6-2 or TRBV6-3; the match to TRBD1 covers 8 bases. The germline V gene has CDR1 MNHEY and CDR2 SVGEGT. The CDR3 runs to 15 residues. V gave up 7 bases and J gave up 2 bases; unmatched junction bases: 9.

This clonotype was picked up a small number of times. CDR3 DNA: TGTGCCAGCAGTTATGGGGACAGTTACGAGCAGTACTTC. Translating it yields CASSYGDSYEQYF. V gene TRBV27 combines with J gene TRBJ2-7, with 7 bases aligning to TRBD1. Unmatched junction bases numbered 4, after V lost 4 bases and J lost 4 bases. CDR1 is MNHEY, CDR2 SMNVEV, per germline (reference sequence). This CDR3 is 13 amino acids long.

The table lists this clonotype with a few counts. The rearrangement uses TRBV29-1 and TRBJ2-7; the D is unclear. CDR3 length equals 13 residues. Germline CDR1 and CDR2: SQVTM and ANQGSEA. V lost 4 bases and J 0 bases, leaving 10 bases between the germline ends. The CDR3 protein is CSVVPPSSYEQYF. For the CDR3, the DNA is TGCAGCGTTGTCCCACCCAGCTCCTACGAGCAGTACTTC.

On this clonotype itself: Germline is not matched at one junction end, which may reflect a read error. V usage is TRBV3-1 and J usage is TRBJ1-1; 7 nucleotides agree with TRBD1. Germline V CDR1 and CDR2: LGHDT, YNNKEL (reference sequence). The CDR3 sequence is 15 residues long. CDR3 protein: CASSGQTGFYPEAIF. In DNA, the CDR3 is TGTGCCAGCAGCGGCCAGACAGGGTTTTACCCTGAAGCTATCTTT.

This chain links TRBV11-2 with TRBJ2-7, with TRBD2 identical over 14 bases. The CDR3 has 16 residues. CDR1 is SGHAT, CDR2 FQNNGV, per germline. Trimming removed 5 bases from V and 5 bases from J; junction bases left unmatched: 8. CDR3 in amino acids: CASSRGTSGSPNEQYF. As DNA, the CDR3 is TGTGCCAGCAGCCGCGGGACTAGCGGGAGTCCCAACGAGCAGTACTTC.

The V and J genes are TRBV21-1 and TRBJ1-1; the D segment call TRBD1 is taken from the table without a DNA check. TRBV21-1 is classified as a pseudogene. The CDR3 loop spans 21 amino acids. CDR3 protein: CASSKARDSGRICYMNTEAFF. In nucleotides, the CDR3 is TGTGCCAGCAGCAAAGCGAGGGACAGTGGCCGTATCTGTTACATGAACACTGAAGCTTTCTTT.

The rearrangement uses TRBV9 and TRBJ2-1, with TRBD1 matching 9 bases. CDR3 length: 16 residues. CDR1 is SGDLS, CDR2 YYNGEE, per germline. The trim removed 0 bases at V and 8 bases at J, leaving 9 bases unmatched. The CDR3: CASSVDRGRIGHEQFF. The CDR3, as DNA: TGTGCCAGCAGCGTAGACAGGGGGCGCATTGGCCATGAGCAGTTCTTC. The whole variable domain, filled in from reference TRBV9 and TRBJ2-1, reads DSGVTQTPKHLITATGQRVTLRCSPRSGDLSVYWYQQSLDQGLQFLIQYYNGEERAKGNILERFSAQQFPDLHSELNLSSLELGDSALYFCASSVDRGRIGHEQFFGPGTRLTVL.